This T cell receptor beta chain stems from a study of blood T cell repertoires in COVID-19. The overall study: Acute-phase and convalescent COVID-19 samples originated in the United States, Italy and Spain. PBMCs, B-cell-depleted T cells, or T cells were the source of the cDNA or gDNA that made up the material.

In this sample, this clone turned up a few times. This same CDR3 is encoded by further DNA sequences in the sample. The CDR3 runs 12 residues. The V gene lost 3 bases and the J gene lost 4 bases, with 6 bases spanning the gap. CDR1 KGHSH and CDR2 LQKENI come from the germline V gene. Per the study methods: Reference gene primer amplification in the assay estimated nucleated cell counts. Clones were sequenced by immunoSEQ multiplex PCR, and TCRdb holds only the in-frame ones, with some missing. Clonal size and the V and J genes are those of that table, whereas D and trimming came from the DNA. The sample contains about 210,000 clones, around 88% of which appear only once.

The sequenced sample was peripheral blood. The chain links TRBV18 to TRBJ1-2; TRBD1 is a possible D gene (5 bases). This clonotype was obtained from a man aged 45-65 years with active or convalescent COVID-19. DNA for the CDR3: TGTGCCAGCTCACCGGGGGGCTATGGCTACACCTTC. This sequence encodes CASSPGGYGYTF.